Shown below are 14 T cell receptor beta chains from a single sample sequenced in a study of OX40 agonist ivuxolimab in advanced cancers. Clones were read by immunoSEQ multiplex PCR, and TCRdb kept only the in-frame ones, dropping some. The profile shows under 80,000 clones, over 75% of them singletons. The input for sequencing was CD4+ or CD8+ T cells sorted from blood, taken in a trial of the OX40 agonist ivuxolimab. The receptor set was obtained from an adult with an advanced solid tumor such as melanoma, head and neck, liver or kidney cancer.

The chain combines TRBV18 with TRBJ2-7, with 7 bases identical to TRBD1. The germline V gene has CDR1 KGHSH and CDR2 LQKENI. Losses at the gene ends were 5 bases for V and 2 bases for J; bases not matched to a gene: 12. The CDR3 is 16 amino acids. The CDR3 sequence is CASSSRDGTATYEQYF. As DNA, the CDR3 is TGTGCCAGCTCATCCCGGGACGGGACAGCTACCTACGAGCAGTACTTC.

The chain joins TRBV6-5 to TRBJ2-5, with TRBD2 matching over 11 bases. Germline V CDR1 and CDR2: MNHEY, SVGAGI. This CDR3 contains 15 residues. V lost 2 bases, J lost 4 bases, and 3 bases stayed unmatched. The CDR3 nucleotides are TGTGCCAGCAGTTACGGACTAGCGGGTCTAGAGACCCAGTACTTC. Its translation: CASSYGLAGLETQYF.

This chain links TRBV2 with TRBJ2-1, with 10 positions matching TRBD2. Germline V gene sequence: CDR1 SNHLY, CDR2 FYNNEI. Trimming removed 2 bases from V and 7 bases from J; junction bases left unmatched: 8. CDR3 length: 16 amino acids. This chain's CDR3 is CASSERAGGVENEQFF. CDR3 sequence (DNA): TGTGCCAGCAGTGAAAGAGCGGGAGGGGTAGAGAATGAGCAGTTCTTC.

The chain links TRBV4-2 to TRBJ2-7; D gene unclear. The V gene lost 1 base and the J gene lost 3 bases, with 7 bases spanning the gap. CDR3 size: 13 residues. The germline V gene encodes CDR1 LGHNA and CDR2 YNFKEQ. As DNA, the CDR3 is TGTGCCAGCAGCCAAGGATTCGGCTACGAGCAGTACTTC. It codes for CASSQGFGYEQYF.

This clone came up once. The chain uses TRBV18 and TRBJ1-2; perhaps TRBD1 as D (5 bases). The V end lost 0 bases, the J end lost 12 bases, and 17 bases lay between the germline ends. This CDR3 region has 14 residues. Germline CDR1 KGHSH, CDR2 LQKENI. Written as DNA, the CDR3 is TGTGCCAGCTCACCACCGGGACTCCTGTGGGAGCACACCTTC. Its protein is CASSPPGLLWEHTF.

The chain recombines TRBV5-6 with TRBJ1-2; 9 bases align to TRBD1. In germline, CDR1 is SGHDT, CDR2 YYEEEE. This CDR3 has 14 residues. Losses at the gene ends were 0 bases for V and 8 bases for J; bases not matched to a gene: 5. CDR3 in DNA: TGTGCCAGCAGCTTGGGCACAGGGGGCAGGGGCTACACCTTC. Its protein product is CASSLGTGGRGYTF.

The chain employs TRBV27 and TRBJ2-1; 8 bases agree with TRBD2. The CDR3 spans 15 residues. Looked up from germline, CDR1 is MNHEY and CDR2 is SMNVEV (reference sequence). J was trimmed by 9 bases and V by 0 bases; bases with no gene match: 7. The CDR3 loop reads CASSLSWNSGVEQFF. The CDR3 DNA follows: TGTGCCAGCAGTTTATCGTGGAATAGCGGGGTTGAGCAGTTCTTC.

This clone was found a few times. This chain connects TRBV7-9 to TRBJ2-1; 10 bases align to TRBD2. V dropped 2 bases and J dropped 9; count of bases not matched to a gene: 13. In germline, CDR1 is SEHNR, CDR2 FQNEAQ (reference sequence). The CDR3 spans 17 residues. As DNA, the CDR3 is TGTGCCAGCAGCTTATCCCCTCTAGCGGGAGCCCCAAGTGAGCAGTTCTTC. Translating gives CASSLSPLAGAPSEQFF.

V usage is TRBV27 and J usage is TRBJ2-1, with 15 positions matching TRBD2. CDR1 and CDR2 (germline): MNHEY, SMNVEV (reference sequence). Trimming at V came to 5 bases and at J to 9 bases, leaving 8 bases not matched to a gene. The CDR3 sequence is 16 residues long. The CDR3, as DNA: TGTGCCAGCAGTCCAGGACTAGCGGGAGGGCCTGGTGAGCAGTTCTTC. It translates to CASSPGLAGGPGEQFF.

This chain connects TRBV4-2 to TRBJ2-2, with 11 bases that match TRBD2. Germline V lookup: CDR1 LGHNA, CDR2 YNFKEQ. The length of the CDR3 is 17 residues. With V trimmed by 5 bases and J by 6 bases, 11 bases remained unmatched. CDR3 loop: CASSYTLAGGMAGELFF. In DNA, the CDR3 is TGTGCCAGCAGCTACACCCTAGCGGGGGGCATGGCCGGGGAGCTGTTTTTT.

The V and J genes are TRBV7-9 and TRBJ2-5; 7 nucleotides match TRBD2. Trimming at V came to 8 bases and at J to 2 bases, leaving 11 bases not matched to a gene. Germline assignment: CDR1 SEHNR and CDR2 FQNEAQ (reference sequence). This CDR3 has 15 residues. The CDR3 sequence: CASRHVGRRQETQYF. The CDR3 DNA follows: TGTGCCAGCCGTCACGTCGGGAGGCGACAAGAGACCCAGTACTTC.

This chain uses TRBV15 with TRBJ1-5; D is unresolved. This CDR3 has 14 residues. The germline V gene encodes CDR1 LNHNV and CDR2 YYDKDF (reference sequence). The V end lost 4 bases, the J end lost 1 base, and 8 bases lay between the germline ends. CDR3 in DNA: TGTGCCACCAGCAACGGGAAGAGCAATCAGCCCCAGCATTTT. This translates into CATSNGKSNQPQHF.

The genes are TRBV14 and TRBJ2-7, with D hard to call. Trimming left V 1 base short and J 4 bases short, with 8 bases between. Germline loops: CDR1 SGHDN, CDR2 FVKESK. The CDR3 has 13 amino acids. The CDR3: CASSQVLTYEQYF. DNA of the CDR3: TGTGCCAGCAGCCAAGTACTGACATACGAGCAGTACTTC.

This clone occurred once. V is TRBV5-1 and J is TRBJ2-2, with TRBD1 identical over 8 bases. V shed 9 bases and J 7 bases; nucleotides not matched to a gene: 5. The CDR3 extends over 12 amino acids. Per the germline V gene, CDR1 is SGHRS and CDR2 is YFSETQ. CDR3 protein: CATGQGSGELFF. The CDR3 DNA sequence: TGCGCCACCGGACAGGGAAGCGGGGAGCTGTTTTTT.